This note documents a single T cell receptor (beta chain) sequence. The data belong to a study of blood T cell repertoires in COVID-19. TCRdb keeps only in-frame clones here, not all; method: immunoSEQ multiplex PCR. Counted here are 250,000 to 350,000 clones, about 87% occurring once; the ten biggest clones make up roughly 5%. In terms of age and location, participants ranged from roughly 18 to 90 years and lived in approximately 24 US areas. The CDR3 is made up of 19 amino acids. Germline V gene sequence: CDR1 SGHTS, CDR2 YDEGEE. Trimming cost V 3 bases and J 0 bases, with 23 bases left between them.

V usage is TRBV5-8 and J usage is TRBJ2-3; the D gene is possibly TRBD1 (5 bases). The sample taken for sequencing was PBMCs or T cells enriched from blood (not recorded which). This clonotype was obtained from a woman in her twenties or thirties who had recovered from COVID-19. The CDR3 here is CASSSDKGSPMKSTDTQYF. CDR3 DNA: TGTGCCAGCAGCTCGGACAAGGGGTCCCCGATGAAAAGCACAGATACGCAGTATTTT.